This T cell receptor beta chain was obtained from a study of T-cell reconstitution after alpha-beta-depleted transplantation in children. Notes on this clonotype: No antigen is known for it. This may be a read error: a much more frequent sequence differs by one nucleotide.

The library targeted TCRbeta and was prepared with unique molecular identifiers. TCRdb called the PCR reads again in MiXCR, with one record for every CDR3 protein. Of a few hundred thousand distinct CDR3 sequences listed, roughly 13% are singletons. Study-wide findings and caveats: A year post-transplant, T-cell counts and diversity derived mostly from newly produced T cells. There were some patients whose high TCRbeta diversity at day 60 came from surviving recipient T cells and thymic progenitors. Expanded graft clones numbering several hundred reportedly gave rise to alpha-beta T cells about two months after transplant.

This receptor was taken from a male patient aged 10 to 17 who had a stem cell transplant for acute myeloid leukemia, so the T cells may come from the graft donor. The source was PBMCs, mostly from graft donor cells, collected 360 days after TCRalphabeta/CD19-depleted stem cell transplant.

The CDR3 protein is CSVGRGYEQCF. In nucleotides, the CDR3 is TGCAGCGTTGGGAGGGGCTACGAGCAGTGCTTC. V and J are TRBV29-1 and TRBJ2-7; maybe TRBD2 (6 bases). Germline V gene data show CDR1 as SQVTM and CDR2 as ANQGSEA. This CDR3 has 11 amino acids.